The 31 T cell receptor beta chains presented below share a single source sample, sequenced in a study of blood T cell repertoires in COVID-19 (dated by TCRdb to about 2020). Library method: the immunoSEQ multiplex PCR assay. The table comes from immuneACCESS by way of TCRdb, which keeps in-frame sequences with V and J called. Part of the clones is missing from these tables; in studies checked, under half for an unresolved V gene and the rest for unknown reasons. Across this sample there are 100,000 to 150,000 clones, with roughly 87% seen only once. 25% to 30% of the sample rests with the top ten. The sequenced material came from peripheral blood. The origin of the receptors is a woman older than 75 with acute or convalescent COVID-19.

The chain carries TRBV5-6 and TRBJ1-1; 7 bases match TRBD1. CDR1 SGHDT and CDR2 YYEEEE come from the germline V gene. Trimming took 3 bases from V and 5 from J; bases not matched to a gene: 7. CDR3 length: 14 amino acids. CDR3 sequence: CASSSARGRTEAFF. In nucleotides, the CDR3 is TGTGCCAGCAGCTCAGCCAGGGGGAGGACTGAAGCTTTCTTT.

The V call is TRBV9, the J call TRBJ1-3; maybe TRBD1 (5 bases). The length of the CDR3 is 15 residues. Germline CDR1 and CDR2: SGDLS and YYNGEE. Trimming cost V 0 bases and J 2 bases, with 9 bases left between them. The CDR3 region has the DNA TGTGCCAGCAGCGTAGAGCAGGGTGCTGGAAACACCATATATTTT. Translation gives CASSVEQGAGNTIYF.

DNA of the CDR3: TGTGCCAGCAGCCCCGGTGGTCAGGGCAATCAGCCCCAGCATTTT. This codes for CASSPGGQGNQPQHF. The J gene is TRBJ1-5, the V gene TRBV2, with D hard to call. Germline CDR1 reads SNHLY; CDR2 reads FYNNEI. The length of the CDR3 is 15 residues. Trimming took off 6 bases at V and 2 bases at J, with 14 bases between the two ends.

This chain links TRBV9 with TRBJ2-3, with 12 nucleotides matching TRBD2. V lost 1 base to trimming and J lost 4 bases; unmatched junction nucleotides: 10. CDR1 is SGDLS and CDR2 is YYNGEE in the germline V gene. CDR3 size: 18 residues. The DNA for the CDR3 is TGTGCCAGCAGCGTATCTCTCCTAGCGGGGGGGCAAGCAGATACGCAGTATTTT. Translating gives CASSVSLLAGGQADTQYF.

The V and J genes are TRBV19 and TRBJ1-2; D unclear. Germline V gene sequence: CDR1 LNHDA, CDR2 SQIVND (reference sequence). The ends were cut back, 1 base at V and 4 bases at J, with 10 bases in the middle. This CDR3 region has 14 residues. CDR3 DNA sequence: TGTGCCAGTAGTATAGCAGTACGGGGCTATGGCTACACCTTC. Translating it yields CASSIAVRGYGYTF.

DNA of the CDR3: TGTGCCAGCTCACCGCAGGGGGCATCCAAAAACATTCAGTACTTC. Translating it yields CASSPQGASKNIQYF. The genes are TRBV18 and TRBJ2-4; 8 bases agree with TRBD1. The germline CDR1 and CDR2 sequences are KGHSH and LQKENI. The CDR3 totals 15 residues. V was clipped by 3 bases and J by 2 bases; unmatched bases: 3.

V and J are TRBV5-1 and TRBJ2-3, with TRBD2 identical over 7 bases. Germline V gene lookup returns CDR1 SGHRS and CDR2 YFSETQ. The CDR3 covers 16 residues. V lost 0 bases, J lost 0 bases, and 4 bases stayed unmatched. The CDR3 DNA follows: TGCGCCAGCAGCTTGGCCCTAGCGGCGAGCACAGATACGCAGTATTTT. The encoded protein is CASSLALAASTDTQYF. Based on the CDR3 plus reference TRBV5-1 and TRBJ2-3, the full variable domain is KAGVTQTPRYLIKTRGQQVTLSCSPISGHRSVSWYQQTPGQGLQFLFEYFSETQRNKGNFPGRFSGRQFSNSRSEMNVSTLELGDSALYLCASSLALAASTDTQYFGPGTRLTVL.

The chain carries TRBV18 and TRBJ2-4; TRBD2 aligns across 8 bases. The germline gives CDR1 KGHSH, CDR2 LQKENI. There are 13 residues in the CDR3. The trim removed 6 bases at V and 5 bases at J, leaving 3 bases unmatched. The CDR3 sequence: CASSQTSENIQYF. The CDR3 DNA sequence: TGTGCCAGCTCCCAGACTAGCGAAAACATTCAGTACTTC.

The chain links TRBV7-2 to TRBJ1-2, with 7 bases lining up with TRBD1. In germline, CDR1 is SGHTA, CDR2 FQGNSA. J was trimmed by 0 bases and V by 5 bases; bases with no gene match: 3. The CDR3 is 14 amino acids. The DNA for the CDR3 is TGTGCCAGCAGCCAAGGGACAGCTAACTATGGCTACACCTTC. This translates into CASSQGTANYGYTF.

The CDR3 DNA follows: TGTGCCAGTAGAAACTGGACAGGGAAGAATGAAAAACTGTTTTTT. This encodes CASRNWTGKNEKLFF. The chain employs TRBV19 and TRBJ1-4; 8 bases match TRBD1. Germline values: CDR1 LNHDA, CDR2 SQIVND (reference sequence). The CDR3 loop spans 15 amino acids. The V and J ends lost 6 bases and 5 bases, in that order; junction bases with no gene match: 8.

The chain recombines TRBV7-9 with TRBJ1-2; perhaps TRBD1 as D (5 bases). The V gene's germline CDR1 is SEHNR and CDR2 FQNEAQ (reference sequence). The CDR3 extends over 14 amino acids. V was pared by 5 bases and J by 4 bases, with 14 bases between. CDR3 in DNA: TGTGCCAGCAGCCCGTCCGACAGCTTCTATGGCTACACCTTC. As protein: CASSPSDSFYGYTF.

V usage is TRBV9 and J usage is TRBJ1-1; 9 bases are a match to TRBD1. After removal of 8 bases from V and 5 bases from J, the junction contained 10 bases not matched to a gene. The CDR3 is made up of 14 amino acids. CDR1 is SGDLS and CDR2 is YYNGEE in the germline V gene. CDR3 nucleotide sequence: TGTGCCAGTTCCCGGGACAGGGTAGGGACTGAAGCTTTCTTT. Its translation: CASSRDRVGTEAFF. The variable domain in full, completed from reference TRBV9 and TRBJ1-1, reads DSGVTQTPKHLITATGQRVTLRCSPRSGDLSVYWYQQSLDQGLQFLIQYYNGEERAKGNILERFSAQQFPDLHSELNLSSLELGDSALYFCASSRDRVGTEAFFGQGTRLTVV.

The rearrangement uses TRBV29-1 and TRBJ1-5; the match to TRBD1 covers 7 bases. Trimming at V came to 6 bases and at J to 2 bases, leaving 10 bases not matched to a gene. Germline CDR1 is SQVTM and CDR2 is ANQGSEA. This CDR3 has 15 residues. The CDR3 reads CSVPPRQGGNQPQHF. CDR3 nucleotides: TGCAGCGTCCCCCCAAGGCAGGGGGGCAATCAGCCCCAGCATTTT.

The V gene is TRBV18, the J gene TRBJ1-5; D is ambiguous. Germline V CDR1 and CDR2: KGHSH, LQKENI. The CDR3 is made up of 13 amino acids. Trimming took off 5 bases at V and 8 bases at J, with 13 bases between the two ends. CDR3 sequence: CASSLADREPQHF. For the CDR3, the DNA is TGTGCCAGCTCATTAGCGGACCGGGAGCCCCAGCATTTT.

The CDR3 loop is CASSPTSLPQDTQYF. The CDR3 region has the DNA TGTGCCAGCAGCCCGACTAGTCTTCCGCAGGATACGCAGTATTTT. The chain couples TRBV4-2 to TRBJ2-3; D is perhaps TRBD2 (6 bases). CDR1 LGHNA and CDR2 YNFKEQ come from the germline V gene. V lost 4 bases and J 6 bases, leaving 17 bases between the germline ends. The CDR3 runs 15 residues.

The chain has TRBV15 and TRBJ2-2, with TRBD2 matching 7 bases. The germline gives CDR1 LNHNV, CDR2 YYDKDF (reference sequence). V lost 0 bases and J lost 0; bases outside the gene matches: 1. This CDR3 contains 16 residues. CDR3: CATSRELAANTGELFF. The CDR3 region has the DNA TGTGCCACCAGCAGAGAGCTAGCGGCGAACACCGGGGAGCTGTTTTTT.

Only a few counts were recorded for this clone. CDR3 DNA: TGCGCCAGCAGCCAAGATCTAGATCAGCCCCAGCATTTT. This gives the protein CASSQDLDQPQHF. The rearrangement uses TRBV4-1 and TRBJ1-5, with D unclear. Trimming cost V 0 bases and J 5 bases, with 5 bases left between them. Looked up from germline, CDR1 is MGHRA and CDR2 is YSYEKL. CDR3 length: 13 amino acids.

The rearrangement joins TRBV19 to TRBJ1-2; 10 bases are a match to TRBD1. Germline loops: CDR1 LNHDA, CDR2 SQIVND (reference sequence). The CDR3 has 14 residues. The junction had 9 bases not matched to a gene; V was cut back by 6 bases and J by 8 bases. In DNA, the CDR3 is TGTGCCAGTAGCCCGACAGGGGGCGCGAGGGGCTACACCTTC. Protein: CASSPTGGARGYTF.

The rearrangement joins TRBV4-2 to TRBJ2-3; 9 bases align to TRBD1. This CDR3 has 14 residues. Germline V gene lookup returns CDR1 LGHNA and CDR2 YNFKEQ. Unmatched junction bases numbered 1, after V lost 1 base and J lost 5 bases. The CDR3 nucleotides read TGTGCCAGCAGCCAAGGACAGGGGGTAGATACGCAGTATTTT. Translated, it gives CASSQGQGVDTQYF.

The chain uses TRBV6-5 and TRBJ1-2; 8 bases align to TRBD1. V dropped 6 bases and J dropped 10; count of bases not matched to a gene: 13. The CDR3 is 14 amino acids. Per germline, CDR1 MNHEY and CDR2 SVGAGI. CDR3 sequence (DNA): TGTGCCAGCAGCTCGGGACAGGTGAACATGTTCTACACCTTC. Its translation is CASSSGQVNMFYTF.

The V call is TRBV28, the J call TRBJ2-6; D is perhaps TRBD1 (5 bases). CDR1 is MDHEN and CDR2 is SYDVKM in the germline V gene. The CDR3 runs to 15 residues. The germline V and J ends were trimmed by 6 bases and 0 bases, with 9 bases remaining between them. CDR3 sequence: CASSRQTSGANVLTF. Written as DNA, the CDR3 is TGTGCCAGCAGCCGACAGACCTCTGGGGCCAACGTCCTGACTTTC.

Only one count was recorded for this clone. The CDR3 nucleotides are TGTGCCAGCAGTTCCCCAAGAGGGAGCACTGAAGCTTTCTTT. Translation: CASSSPRGSTEAFF. The chain employs TRBV6-5 and TRBJ1-1; D is unclear. Trimming left V 4 bases short and J 4 bases short, with 13 bases between. Germline V lookup: CDR1 MNHEY, CDR2 SVGAGI. This CDR3 has 14 amino acids.

This clone has just a few counts. Other nucleotide sequences in the sample specify the same CDR3. This chain connects TRBV19 to TRBJ1-1; D possibly corresponds to TRBD1 (5 bases). Trimming cost V 3 bases and J 0 bases, with 8 bases left between them. Germline V gene lookup returns CDR1 LNHDA and CDR2 SQIVND (reference sequence). The CDR3 sequence is 14 residues long. CDR3 protein: CASSILGVNTEAFF. The CDR3 bases are TGTGCCAGTAGTATCCTAGGGGTGAACACTGAAGCTTTCTTT.

V is TRBV20-1 and J is TRBJ2-2, with TRBD1 matching 9 bases. The CDR3 has 17 residues. The V gene's germline CDR1 is DFQATT and CDR2 SNEGSKA (reference sequence). V lost 3 bases to trimming and J lost 0 bases; unmatched junction nucleotides: 8. CDR3 sequence (DNA): TGCAGTGCTAGTAACAGGGGGCTGGCTGCGAACACCGGGGAGCTGTTTTTT. Its protein product is CSASNRGLAANTGELFF.

The CDR3 spells CASSRQGFYEQYF. The CDR3 coding sequence is TGTGCCAGCAGCCGACAGGGCTTCTACGAGCAGTACTTC. V is TRBV7-9 and J is TRBJ2-7, with 7 positions matching TRBD1. Trimming cost V 5 bases and J 3 bases; bases outside gene matches: 4. The CDR3 is made up of 13 amino acids. CDR1 is SEHNR and CDR2 is FQNEAQ in the germline V gene (reference sequence). Variable domain in full (rest from reference TRBV7-9 and TRBJ2-7): DTGVSQNPRHKITKRGQNVTFRCDPISEHNRLYWYRQTLGQGPEFLTYFQNEAQLEKSRLLSDRFSAERPKGSFSTLEIQRTEQGDSAMYLCASSRQGFYEQYFGPGTRLTVT.

The CDR3, as DNA: TGCGCCAGCAGCTTCGCCGGGGTCTATAATTCACCCCTCCACTTT. It encodes CASSFAGVYNSPLHF. The V call is TRBV5-1, the J call TRBJ1-6; D unresolved. The CDR3 spans 15 residues. The germline V and J ends were trimmed by 2 bases and 3 bases, with 9 bases remaining between them. CDR1 SGHRS and CDR2 YFSETQ come from the germline V gene.

This clone has a single count. The chain links TRBV4-2 to TRBJ2-7, with 9 bases aligning to TRBD2. V gave up 0 bases and J gave up 0 bases; unmatched junction bases: 12. CDR3 length equals 19 residues. CDR1 and CDR2 from the germline V gene are LGHNA and YNFKEQ. This chain's CDR3 is CASSQDFSPWTSVSYEQYF. The CDR3 nucleotides read TGTGCCAGCAGCCAAGATTTTTCCCCTTGGACTAGCGTCTCCTACGAGCAGTACTTC.

The chain uses TRBV25-1 and TRBJ1-2; TRBD1 agrees at 9 bases. This CDR3 has 17 amino acids. Germline trimming cut 3 bases from V and 6 bases from J; bases unmatched to any gene: 14. Germline lookup yields CDR1 MGHDK and CDR2 SYGVNS. The CDR3 protein is CASSDLELTGGLDGYTF. CDR3 bases: TGTGCCAGCAGTGACCTTGAGCTGACAGGGGGACTGGATGGCTACACCTTC.

The genes are TRBV9 and TRBJ2-4, with 8 bases aligning to TRBD2. The trim removed 8 bases at V and 1 base at J, leaving 14 bases unmatched. Germline V gene lookup returns CDR1 SGDLS and CDR2 YYNGEE. The CDR3 runs 17 residues. The CDR3 protein is CASTPGLRGGAKNIQYF. CDR3 in DNA: TGTGCCAGTACCCCGGGACTTCGGGGGGGGGCCAAAAACATTCAGTACTTC.

V usage is TRBV28 and J usage is TRBJ1-2; 8 bases are a match to TRBD1. The CDR3 totals 15 residues. V shed 5 bases, J shed 7 bases, and the junction held 12 bases outside the gene matches. Germline CDR1 reads MDHEN; CDR2 reads SYDVKM. In DNA form, the CDR3 reads TGTGCCAGCAGTCCTAGGGACAGGAAGATCCCTGGCTACACCTTC. This encodes CASSPRDRKIPGYTF.

The chain joins TRBV10-1 to TRBJ1-1; D is uncertain. V lost 0 bases to trimming and J lost 0 bases, with 8 bases between them. The CDR3 runs 15 residues. Germline values: CDR1 WNHNN, CDR2 SYGVQD (reference sequence). CDR3 sequence: CASSESGLLNTEAFF. The CDR3 DNA sequence: TGCGCCAGCAGTGAGTCCGGACTCTTGAACACTGAAGCTTTCTTT.